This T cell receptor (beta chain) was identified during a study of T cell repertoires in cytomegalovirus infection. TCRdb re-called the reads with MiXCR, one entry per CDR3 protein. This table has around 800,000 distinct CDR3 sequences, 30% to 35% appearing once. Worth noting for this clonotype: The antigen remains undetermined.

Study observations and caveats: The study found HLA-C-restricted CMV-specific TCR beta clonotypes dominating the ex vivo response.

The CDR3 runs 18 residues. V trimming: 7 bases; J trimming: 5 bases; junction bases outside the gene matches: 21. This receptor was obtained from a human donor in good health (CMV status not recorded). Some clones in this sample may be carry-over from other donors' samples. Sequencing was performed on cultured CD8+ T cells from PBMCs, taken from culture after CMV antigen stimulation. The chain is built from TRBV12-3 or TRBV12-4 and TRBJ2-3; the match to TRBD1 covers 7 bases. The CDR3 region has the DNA TGTGCCAGCACCCCCGGGACAGCCCCAAGGATAACCGGAGATACGCAGTATTTT. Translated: CASTPGTAPRITGDTQYF.